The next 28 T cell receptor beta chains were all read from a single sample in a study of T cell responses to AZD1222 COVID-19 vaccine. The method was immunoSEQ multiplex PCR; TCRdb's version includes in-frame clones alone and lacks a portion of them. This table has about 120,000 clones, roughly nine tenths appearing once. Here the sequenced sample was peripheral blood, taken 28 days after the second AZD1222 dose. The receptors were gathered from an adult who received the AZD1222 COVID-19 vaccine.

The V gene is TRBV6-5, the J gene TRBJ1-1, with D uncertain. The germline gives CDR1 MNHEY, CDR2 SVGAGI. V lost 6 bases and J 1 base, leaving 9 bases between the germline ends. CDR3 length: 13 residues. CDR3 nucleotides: TGTGCCAGCAGGACGCAAAAGAACACTGAAGCTTTCTTT. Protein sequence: CASRTQKNTEAFF.

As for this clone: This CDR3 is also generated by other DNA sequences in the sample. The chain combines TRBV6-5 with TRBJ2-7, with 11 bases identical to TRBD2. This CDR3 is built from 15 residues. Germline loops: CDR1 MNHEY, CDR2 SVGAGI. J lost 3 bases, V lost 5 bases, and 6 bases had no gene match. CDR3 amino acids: CASSPGTSGYYEQYF. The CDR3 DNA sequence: TGTGCCAGCAGTCCTGGGACTAGCGGATACTACGAGCAGTACTTC.

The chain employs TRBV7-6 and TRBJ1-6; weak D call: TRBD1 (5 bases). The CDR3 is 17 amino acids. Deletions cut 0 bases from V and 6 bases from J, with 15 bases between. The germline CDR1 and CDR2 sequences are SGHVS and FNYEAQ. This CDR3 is CASSLAGSAGSNSPLHF. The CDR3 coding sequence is TGTGCCAGCAGCTTAGCAGGGTCTGCAGGGAGTAATTCACCCCTCCACTTT.

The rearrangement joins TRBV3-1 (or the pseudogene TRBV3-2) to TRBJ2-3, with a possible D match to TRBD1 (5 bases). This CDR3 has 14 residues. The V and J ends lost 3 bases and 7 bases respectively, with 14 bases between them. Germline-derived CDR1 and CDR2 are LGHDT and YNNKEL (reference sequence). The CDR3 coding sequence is TGTGCCAGCAGCCACGGCAGGGTCGCCCATACGCAGTATTTT. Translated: CASSHGRVAHTQYF.

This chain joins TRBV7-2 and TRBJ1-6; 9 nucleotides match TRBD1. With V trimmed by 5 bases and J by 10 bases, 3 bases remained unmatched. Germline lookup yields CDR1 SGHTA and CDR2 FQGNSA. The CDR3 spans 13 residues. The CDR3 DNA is TGTGCCAGCAGCCCGGACAGGGGATCACCCCTCCACTTT. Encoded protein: CASSPDRGSPLHF. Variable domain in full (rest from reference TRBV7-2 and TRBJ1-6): GAGVSQSPSNKVTEKGKDVELRCDPISGHTALYWYRQSLGQGLEFLIYFQGNSAPDKSGLPSDRFSAERTGGSVSTLTIQRTQQEDSAVYLCASSPDRGSPLHFGNGTRLTVT.

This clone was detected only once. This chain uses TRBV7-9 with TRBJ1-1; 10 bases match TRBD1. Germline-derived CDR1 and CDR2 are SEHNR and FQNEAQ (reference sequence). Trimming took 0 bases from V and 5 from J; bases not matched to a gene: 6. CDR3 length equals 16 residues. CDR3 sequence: CASSLARTGGWTEAFF. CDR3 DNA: TGTGCCAGCAGCTTAGCGAGGACAGGGGGGTGGACTGAAGCTTTCTTT.

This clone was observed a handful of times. The DNA for the CDR3 is TGTGCCAGTAGTATGGGCCCCCCCGGCACTGAAGCTTTCTTT. Translated, it gives CASSMGPPGTEAFF. V gene TRBV19 combines with J gene TRBJ1-1; D unresolved. The length of the CDR3 is 14 residues. Trimming took off 3 bases at V and 4 bases at J, with 12 bases between the two ends. CDR1 and CDR2 (germline): LNHDA, SQIVND (reference sequence).

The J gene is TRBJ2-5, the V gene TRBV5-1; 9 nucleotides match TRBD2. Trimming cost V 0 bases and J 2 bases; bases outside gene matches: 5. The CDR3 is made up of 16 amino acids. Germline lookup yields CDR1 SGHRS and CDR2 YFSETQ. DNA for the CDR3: TGCGCCAGCAGCTTGGACGCAGCGGGGGGACAAGAGACCCAGTACTTC. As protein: CASSLDAAGGQETQYF.

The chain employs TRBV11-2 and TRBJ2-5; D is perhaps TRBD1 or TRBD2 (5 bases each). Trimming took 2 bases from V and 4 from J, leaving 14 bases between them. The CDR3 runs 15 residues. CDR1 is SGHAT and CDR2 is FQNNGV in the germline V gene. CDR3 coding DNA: TGTGCCAGCAGCTTAATGCAGGGACGAGGAGAGACCCAGTACTTC. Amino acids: CASSLMQGRGETQYF. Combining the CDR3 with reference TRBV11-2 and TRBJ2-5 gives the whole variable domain EAGVAQSPRYKIIEKRQSVAFWCNPISGHATLYWYQQILGQGPKLLIQFQNNGVVDDSQLPKDRFSAERLKGVDSTLKIQPAKLEDSAVYLCASSLMQGRGETQYFGPGTRLLVL.

CDR3 coding DNA: TGTGCCAGCTCACTTGGGGTTAAGAACACTGAAGCTTTCTTT. Protein product: CASSLGVKNTEAFF. The rearrangement links TRBV18 to TRBJ1-1; no firm D call. The CDR3 is made up of 14 amino acids. Trimming cost V 4 bases and J 1 base, with 10 bases left between them. Germline CDR1 is KGHSH and CDR2 is LQKENI.

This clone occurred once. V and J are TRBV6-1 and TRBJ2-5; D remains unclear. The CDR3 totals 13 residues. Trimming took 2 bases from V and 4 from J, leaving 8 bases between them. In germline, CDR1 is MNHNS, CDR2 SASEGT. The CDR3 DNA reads TGTGCCAGCAGTGAAAGTTGGGGAGAGACCCAGTACTTC. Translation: CASSESWGETQYF.

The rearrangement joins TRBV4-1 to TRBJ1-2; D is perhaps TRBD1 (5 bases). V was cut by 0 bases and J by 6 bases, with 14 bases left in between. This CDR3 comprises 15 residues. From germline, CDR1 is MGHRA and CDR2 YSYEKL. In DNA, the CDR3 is TGCGCCAGCAGCCAAGATCCCCGGGGCGTTAATGGCTACACCTTC. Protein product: CASSQDPRGVNGYTF.

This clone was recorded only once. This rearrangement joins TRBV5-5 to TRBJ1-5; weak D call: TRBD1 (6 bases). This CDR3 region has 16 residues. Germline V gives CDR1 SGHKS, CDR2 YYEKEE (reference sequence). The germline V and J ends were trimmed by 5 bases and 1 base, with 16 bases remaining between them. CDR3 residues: CASSQQGGLSNQPQHF. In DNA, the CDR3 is TGTGCCAGCAGTCAACAGGGAGGCTTGAGCAATCAGCCCCAGCATTTT. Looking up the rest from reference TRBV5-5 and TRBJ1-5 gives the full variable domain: DAGVTQSPTHLIKTRGQQVTLRCSPISGHKSVSWYQQVLGQGPQFIFQYYEKEERGRGNFPDRFSARQFPNYSSELNVNALLLGDSALYLCASSQQGGLSNQPQHFGDGTRLSIL.

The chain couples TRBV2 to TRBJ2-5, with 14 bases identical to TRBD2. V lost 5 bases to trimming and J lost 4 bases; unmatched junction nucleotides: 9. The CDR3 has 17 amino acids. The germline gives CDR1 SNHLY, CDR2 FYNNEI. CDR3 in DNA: TGTGCCAGCAGTCAGATTACCGGGACTAGCGGGAGAGAGACCCAGTACTTC. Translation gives CASSQITGTSGRETQYF. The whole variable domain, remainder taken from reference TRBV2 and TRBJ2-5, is EPEVTQTPSHQVTQMGQEVILRCVPISNHLYFYWYRQILGQKVEFLVSFYNNEISEKSEIFDDQFSVERPDGSNFTLKIRSTKLEDSAMYFCASSQITGTSGRETQYFGPGTRLLVL.

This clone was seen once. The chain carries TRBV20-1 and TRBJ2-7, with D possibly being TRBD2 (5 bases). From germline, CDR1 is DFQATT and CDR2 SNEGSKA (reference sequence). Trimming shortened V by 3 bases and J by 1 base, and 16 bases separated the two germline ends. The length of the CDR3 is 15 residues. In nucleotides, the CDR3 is TGCAGTGCTAGTGGAGGTGACGGACTTTCCTACGAGCAGTACTTC. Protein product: CSASGGDGLSYEQYF.

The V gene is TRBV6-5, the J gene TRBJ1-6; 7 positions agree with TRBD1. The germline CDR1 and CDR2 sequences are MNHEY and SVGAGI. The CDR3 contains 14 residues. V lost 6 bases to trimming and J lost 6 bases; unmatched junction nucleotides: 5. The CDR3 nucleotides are TGTGCCAGCAGCCCGGGACAGAGTAATTCACCCCTCCACTTT. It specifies CASSPGQSNSPLHF.

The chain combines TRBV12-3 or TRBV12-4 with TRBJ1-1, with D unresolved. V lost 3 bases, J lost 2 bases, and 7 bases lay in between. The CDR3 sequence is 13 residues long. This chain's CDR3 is CASSFLPNTEAFF. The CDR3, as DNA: TGTGCCAGCAGTTTTTTACCTAACACTGAAGCTTTCTTT.

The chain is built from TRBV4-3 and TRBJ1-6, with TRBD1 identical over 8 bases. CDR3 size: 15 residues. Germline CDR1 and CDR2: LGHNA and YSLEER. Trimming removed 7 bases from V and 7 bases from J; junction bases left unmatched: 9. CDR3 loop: CASTRDRGVNSPLHF. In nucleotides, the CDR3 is TGCGCCAGCACGCGAGACAGGGGTGTCAATTCACCCCTCCACTTT.

In nucleotides, the CDR3 is TGTGCCACCACCCACCGGGACAGGGTTGTGTCCGGGGAGCTGTTTTTT. This translates into CATTHRDRVVSGELFF. The rearrangement joins TRBV19 to TRBJ2-2, with 9 nucleotides matching TRBD1. The CDR3 consists of 16 residues. J lost 6 bases, V lost 10 bases, and 15 bases had no gene match. Germline loops: CDR1 LNHDA, CDR2 SQIVND (reference sequence).

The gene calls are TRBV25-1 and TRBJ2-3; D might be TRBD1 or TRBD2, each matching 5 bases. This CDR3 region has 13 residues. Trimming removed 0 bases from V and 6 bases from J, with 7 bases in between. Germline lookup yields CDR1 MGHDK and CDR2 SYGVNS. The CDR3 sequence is CASSEYGADTQYF. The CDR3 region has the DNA TGTGCCAGCAGTGAATACGGGGCCGATACGCAGTATTTT. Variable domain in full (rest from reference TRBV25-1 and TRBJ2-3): EADIYQTPRYLVIGTGKKITLECSQTMGHDKMYWYQQDPGMELHLIHYSYGVNSTEKGDLSSESTVSRIRTEHFPLTLESARPSHTSQYLCASSEYGADTQYFGPGTRLTVL.

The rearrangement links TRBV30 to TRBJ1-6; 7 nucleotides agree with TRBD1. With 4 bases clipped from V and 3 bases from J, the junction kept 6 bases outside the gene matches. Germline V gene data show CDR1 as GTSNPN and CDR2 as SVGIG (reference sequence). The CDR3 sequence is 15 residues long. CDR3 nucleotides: TGTGCCTGGACCGCGACAGGGTTCTATAATTCACCCCTCCACTTT. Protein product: CAWTATGFYNSPLHF.

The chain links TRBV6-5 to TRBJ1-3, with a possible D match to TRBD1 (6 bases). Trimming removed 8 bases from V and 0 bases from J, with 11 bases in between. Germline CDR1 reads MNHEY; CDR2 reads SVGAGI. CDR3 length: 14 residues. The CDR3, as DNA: TGTGCCAGCCGGAGGGGGGGCTCTGGAAACACCATATATTTT. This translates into CASRRGGSGNTIYF.

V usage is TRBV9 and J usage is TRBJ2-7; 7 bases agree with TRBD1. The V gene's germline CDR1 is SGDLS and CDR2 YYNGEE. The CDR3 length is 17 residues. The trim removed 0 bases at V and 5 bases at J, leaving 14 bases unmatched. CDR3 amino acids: CASSVGDWRQGRNEQYF. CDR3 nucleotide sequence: TGTGCCAGCAGCGTAGGGGATTGGAGACAGGGTCGAAACGAGCAGTACTTC.

CDR3 nucleotides: TGTGCCAGCTCACCACCGGGACTAGCAGAGACCCAGTACTTC. Its protein product is CASSPPGLAETQYF. The chain employs TRBV18 and TRBJ2-5; TRBD2 matches at 9 bases. V was pared by 0 bases and J by 4 bases, with 0 bases of the junction left unmatched. The CDR3 loop spans 14 amino acids. Per the germline V gene, CDR1 is KGHSH and CDR2 is LQKENI.

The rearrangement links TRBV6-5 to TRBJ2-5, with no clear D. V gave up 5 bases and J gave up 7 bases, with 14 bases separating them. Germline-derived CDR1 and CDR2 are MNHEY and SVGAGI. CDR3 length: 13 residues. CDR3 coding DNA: TGTGCCAGCAGTCCTTCTCCCGAAGGGACCCAGTACTTC. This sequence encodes CASSPSPEGTQYF.

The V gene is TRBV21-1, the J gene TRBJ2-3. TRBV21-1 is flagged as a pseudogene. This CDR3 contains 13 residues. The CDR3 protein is CASSPGPGRRQYF. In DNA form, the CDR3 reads TGTGCCAGCAGCCCCGGGCCGGGACGGAGGCAGTATTTT.

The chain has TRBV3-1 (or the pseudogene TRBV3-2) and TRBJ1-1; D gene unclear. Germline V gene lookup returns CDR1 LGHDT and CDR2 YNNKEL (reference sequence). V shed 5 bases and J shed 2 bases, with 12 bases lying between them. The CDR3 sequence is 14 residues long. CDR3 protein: CASSTRGVNTEAFF. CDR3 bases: TGTGCCAGCAGCACCCGAGGAGTAAACACTGAAGCTTTCTTT.

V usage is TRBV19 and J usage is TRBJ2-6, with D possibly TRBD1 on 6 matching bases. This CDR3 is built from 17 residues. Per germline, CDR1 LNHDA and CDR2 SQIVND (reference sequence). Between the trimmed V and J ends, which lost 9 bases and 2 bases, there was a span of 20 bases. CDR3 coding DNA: TGTGCCAGCATTGCAGGGGCCTCGGGCCCTGGGGCCAACGTCCTGACTTTC. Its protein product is CASIAGASGPGANVLTF.